Following are 24 T cell receptor beta chains from one sample sequenced in a study of read filtering for tumor transcriptome and immune sequencing. Molecular barcoded adaptors covering alpha/delta and beta/gamma chains were used on around 370 ng RNA. In TCRdb, the reads were re-called with MiXCR into one record per CDR3 protein. The sample lists some 40,000 distinct CDR3 sequences, approximately 12% occurring once. Sequenced sample: a population of CD138-negative cells sorted from bone marrow. These receptors came from a donor over 35 with multiple myeloma.

This clonotype appeared many times. The gene calls are TRBV7-9 and TRBJ1-1, with 7 bases fitting TRBD1. This CDR3 has 13 residues. The germline gives CDR1 SEHNR, CDR2 FQNEAQ (reference sequence). V trimming: 8 bases; J trimming: 7 bases; junction bases outside the gene matches: 10. The CDR3 sequence: CASGGGLVLEAFF. Written as DNA, the CDR3 is TGTGCCAGCGGAGGGGGCTTAGTACTTGAAGCTTTCTTT. Filled out from reference TRBV7-9 and TRBJ1-1, the complete variable domain reads DTGVSQNPRHKITKRGQNVTFRCDPISEHNRLYWYRQTLGQGPEFLTYFQNEAQLEKSRLLSDRFSAERPKGSFSTLEIQRTEQGDSAMYLCASGGGLVLEAFFGQGTRLTVV.

This clonotype was recorded a few times. Just one base apart from a much larger clone, this may be a read error. V is TRBV29-1 and J is TRBJ1-4; weak D call: TRBD1 (5 bases). This CDR3 has 14 amino acids. Per germline, CDR1 SQVTM and CDR2 ANQGSEA. V lost 1 base to trimming and J lost 10 bases, with 16 bases between them. The CDR3, as DNA: TGCAGCGTTGAAGGGGGCGGGACGTCTGGAAAACTGTTTTTT. Its translation is CSVEGGGTSGKLFF.

This clonotype was seen many times. V usage is TRBV5-1 and J usage is TRBJ1-1, with 10 positions matching TRBD1. CDR3 length equals 17 residues. Germline trimming cut 3 bases from V and 3 bases from J; bases unmatched to any gene: 11. Per germline, CDR1 SGHRS and CDR2 YFSETQ. The CDR3 loop is CASSSRPGTGVDTEAFF. CDR3 nucleotides: TGCGCCAGCAGCTCCCGGCCCGGGACAGGGGTGGACACTGAAGCTTTCTTT. Supplemented by reference TRBV5-1 and TRBJ1-1, the full variable domain reads KAGVTQTPRYLIKTRGQQVTLSCSPISGHRSVSWYQQTPGQGLQFLFEYFSETQRNKGNFPGRFSGRQFSNSRSEMNVSTLELGDSALYLCASSSRPGTGVDTEAFFGQGTRLTVV.

This clonotype was seen a single time. A much bigger clone sits one base away, suggesting this may be a read error. The chain carries TRBV7-2 and TRBJ2-2, with a possible D match to TRBD2 (6 bases). Germline CDR1 SGHTA, CDR2 FQGNSA. The CDR3 runs to 14 residues. The CDR3 coding sequence is TGTGCCAGCAGCGCGACGAAGACCGCCGGGGGGCTGTTTTTT. It codes for CASSATKTAGGLFF. The full variable domain, completed using reference TRBV7-2 and TRBJ2-2, is GAGVSQSPSNKVTEKGKDVELRCDPISGHTALYWYRQSLGQGLEFLIYFQGNSAPDKSGLPSDRFSAERTGGSVSTLTIQRTQQEDSAVYLCASSATKTAGGLFFGEGSRLTVL.

Note on this clonotype: This may be a read error: a much more frequent sequence differs by one nucleotide. V and J are TRBV7-2 and TRBJ1-1; D is unclear. The V gene's germline CDR1 is SGHTA and CDR2 FQGNSA. The CDR3 totals 14 residues. CDR3 loop: CASSLGPAWTETFF. The CDR3 coding sequence is TGTGCCAGCAGCTTAGGGCCCGCGTGGACTGAAACTTTCTTT.

This clonotype was observed many times. This chain links TRBV5-1 with TRBJ2-7; TRBD2 might be the D (7 bases). The germline V gene encodes CDR1 SGHRS and CDR2 YFSETQ. CDR3 length equals 15 residues. V was shortened by 6 bases and J by 2 bases, with 18 bases between the two germline ends. The CDR3 spells CASKTVTGTTYEQYF. CDR3 bases: TGCGCCAGCAAAACCGTAACAGGGACTACCTACGAGCAGTACTTC. Full variable domain (rest looked up from reference TRBV5-1 and TRBJ2-7): KAGVTQTPRYLIKTRGQQVTLSCSPISGHRSVSWYQQTPGQGLQFLFEYFSETQRNKGNFPGRFSGRQFSNSRSEMNVSTLELGDSALYLCASKTVTGTTYEQYFGPGTRLTVT.

This clonotype was observed many times. J is TRBJ2-3 and V is TRBV7-9, with D perhaps TRBD1 (6 bases). The CDR3 sequence is 16 residues long. Trimming shortened V by 5 bases and J by 2 bases, and 17 bases separated the two germline ends. The germline CDR1 and CDR2 sequences are SEHNR and FQNEAQ (reference sequence). As DNA, the CDR3 is TGTGCCAGCAGCACCCGGACAGACCTTCCCACAGATACGCAGTATTTT. Amino acids: CASSTRTDLPTDTQYF.

This clonotype has at least ten counts. V gene TRBV7-8 combines with J gene TRBJ2-3, with a weak D call TRBD2 (7 bases). CDR1 and CDR2 from the germline V gene are SGHVS and FQNEAQ. Deletions cut 5 bases from V and 9 bases from J, with 21 bases between. The CDR3 covers 15 residues. Here the CDR3 DNA reads TGTGCCAGCAGCCTTGGTGGGGGGGCCCCGGTGACGCAGTATTTT. Protein product: CASSLGGGAPVTQYF.

This clonotype was observed at least ten times. CDR3 DNA: TGCAGTGCAATTGACAGGGGGAACACTGAAGCTTTCTTT. Protein: CSAIDRGNTEAFF. The genes are TRBV20-1 and TRBJ1-1; 8 bases match TRBD1. With V trimmed by 6 bases and J by 1 base, 4 bases remained unmatched. CDR3 length: 13 residues. CDR1 is DFQATT and CDR2 is SNEGSKA in the germline V gene (reference sequence).

On this clonotype: A much larger clone differs by one base, so this may be a read error. This chain uses TRBV6-6 with TRBJ2-7; TRBD2 agrees at 8 bases. CDR1 and CDR2 (germline): MNHNY, SVGAGI (reference sequence). The V gene end was trimmed by 4 bases and the J gene end by 6 bases; junction bases not matched to a gene: 8. This CDR3 region has 14 residues. Written as DNA, the CDR3 is TGTGCCAGCAGTTGCGCGGGGGGCGGGAGCGAGCAGTACTTC. It is translated as CASSCAGGGSEQYF.

This clonotype was counted ten times or more. This rearrangement joins TRBV5-1 to TRBJ1-4; D is undetermined. CDR1 and CDR2 (germline): SGHRS, YFSETQ. There are 14 residues in the CDR3. Trimming removed 1 base at V and 10 bases at J, with 14 bases between. CDR3 loop: CASSLRVREGKLFF. CDR3 in DNA: TGCGCCAGCAGCTTGCGGGTGCGTGAGGGAAAACTGTTTTTT.

This clonotype occurred many times. This chain uses TRBV20-1 with TRBJ2-3; 7 bases are shared with TRBD1. The CDR3 spans 14 residues. CDR1 and CDR2 (germline): DFQATT, SNEGSKA (reference sequence). Losses at the gene ends were 4 bases for V and 5 bases for J; bases not matched to a gene: 9. The CDR3 reads CSATDREKGDTQYF. The CDR3 coding sequence is TGCAGTGCTACCGACAGGGAAAAGGGAGATACGCAGTATTTT.

This clonotype has a count of ten or more. The V call is TRBV18, the J call TRBJ2-3; D remains unclear. The germline CDR1 and CDR2 sequences are KGHSH and LQKENI. The CDR3 has 16 amino acids. The germline V and J ends were trimmed by 0 bases and 5 bases, with 15 bases remaining between them. The CDR3 here is CASSPPMAAVGDTQYF. The CDR3 DNA sequence: TGTGCCAGCTCACCACCGATGGCAGCCGTGGGAGATACGCAGTATTTT. The variable domain in full, completed from reference TRBV18 and TRBJ2-3, reads NAGVMQNPRHLVRRRGQEARLRCSPMKGHSHVYWYRQLPEEGLKFMVYLQKENIIDESGMPKERFSAEFPKEGPSILRIQQVVRGDSAAYFCASSPPMAAVGDTQYFGPGTRLTVL.

This clonotype was found many times. The chain employs TRBV20-1 and TRBJ2-3; 14 nucleotides align to TRBD2. Germline assignment: CDR1 DFQATT and CDR2 SNEGSKA (reference sequence). The V segment lost 3 bases and the J segment 6 bases; nucleotides outside the gene matches: 11. There are 17 residues in the CDR3. Here the CDR3 reads CSARSFSGTSGGDTQYF. The CDR3 DNA reads as TGCAGTGCTAGGTCCTTTTCCGGGACTAGCGGGGGCGATACGCAGTATTTT.

This clonotype was observed many times. This chain links TRBV5-5 with TRBJ2-3; 9 nucleotides align to TRBD1. Germline trimming cut 4 bases from V and 6 bases from J; bases unmatched to any gene: 9. Germline V gene lookup returns CDR1 SGHKS and CDR2 YYEKEE (reference sequence). The CDR3 is 15 amino acids. The CDR3 sequence: CASSPRTGAQDTQYF. CDR3 nucleotides: TGTGCCAGCAGCCCGCGGACAGGGGCGCAGGATACGCAGTATTTT.

This clonotype was seen at least ten times. The chain carries TRBV7-9 and TRBJ2-1, with D possibly matching TRBD1 (6 bases). CDR3 length equals 14 residues. Trimming shortened V by 5 bases and J by 7 bases, and 15 bases separated the two germline ends. Germline V CDR1 and CDR2: SEHNR, FQNEAQ (reference sequence). The CDR3 sequence: CASSPETGPNEQFF. Here the CDR3 DNA reads TGTGCCAGCAGCCCTGAGACAGGTCCGAATGAGCAGTTCTTC.

This sequence joins TRBV6-1 and TRBJ2-2; D is undetermined. Germline V gives CDR1 MNHNS, CDR2 SASEGT. CDR3 length: 15 residues. Trimming left V 7 bases short and J 6 bases short, with 18 bases between. DNA of the CDR3: TGTGCCAGCAATATCGAAAGGCTACTATCCGGGGAGCTGTTTTTT. This codes for CASNIERLLSGELFF.

This clonotype was picked up many times. The chain employs TRBV5-1 and TRBJ2-7; 8 nucleotides match TRBD2. In germline, CDR1 is SGHRS, CDR2 YFSETQ. Losses at the gene ends were 3 bases for V and 0 bases for J; bases not matched to a gene: 5. The CDR3 totals 15 residues. CDR3: CASSYLAGSSYEQYF. Here the CDR3 DNA reads TGCGCCAGCAGCTACCTAGCGGGCAGCTCCTACGAGCAGTACTTC. Supplemented by reference TRBV5-1 and TRBJ2-7, the full variable domain reads KAGVTQTPRYLIKTRGQQVTLSCSPISGHRSVSWYQQTPGQGLQFLFEYFSETQRNKGNFPGRFSGRQFSNSRSEMNVSTLELGDSALYLCASSYLAGSSYEQYFGPGTRLTVT.

This clonotype was seen many times. The chain has TRBV6-2 or TRBV6-3 and TRBJ2-1, with D possibly being TRBD1 (5 bases). The CDR3 loop spans 13 amino acids. Trimming pared 3 bases from V and 10 bases from J, leaving 13 bases between. Germline V gene data show CDR1 as MNHEY and CDR2 as SVGEGT. CDR3 amino acids: CASSYLGRKEQFF. CDR3 nucleotides: TGTGCCAGCAGTTATCTGGGGCGGAAAGAGCAGTTCTTC.

Comment on this clonotype: With a much larger clone just one base away, this may be a read error. Since the CDR3 does not end with the conserved phenylalanine or tryptophan, this likely comes from a read error. The chain links TRBV19 to TRBJ1-5; D unclear. Germline V gene lookup returns CDR1 LNHDA and CDR2 SQIVND (reference sequence). This CDR3 spans 13 amino acids. Trimming left V 5 bases short and J 5 bases short, with 10 bases between. The CDR3 spells CASSYQVYQPQHS. CDR3 sequence (DNA): TGTGCCAGTAGTTACCAGGTTTATCAGCCCCAGCATTCT.

This clonotype was counted at least ten times. This chain links TRBV29-1 with TRBJ2-2, with no clear D. The V and J ends lost 1 base and 3 bases respectively, with 9 bases between them. The CDR3 totals 14 residues. Germline-derived CDR1 and CDR2 are SQVTM and ANQGSEA. The CDR3, as DNA: TGCAGCGTTGAAGTCCCCTACCACACCGGGGAGCTGTTTTTT. This gives the protein CSVEVPYHTGELFF.

By its share, this clonotype is medium-sized. The rearrangement uses TRBV7-9 and TRBJ2-1; D is unresolved. The CDR3 extends over 14 amino acids. Germline V gene data show CDR1 as SEHNR and CDR2 as FQNEAQ (reference sequence). Trimming removed 2 bases at V and 0 bases at J, with 5 bases between. CDR3 residues: CASSLISSYNEQFF. CDR3 nucleotides: TGTGCCAGCAGCTTAATTAGCTCCTACAATGAGCAGTTCTTC.

In this sample, this clonotype turned up many times. The rearrangement uses TRBV6-5 and TRBJ2-3, with D tentatively TRBD2 (6 bases). Germline assignment: CDR1 MNHEY and CDR2 SVGAGI. V gave up 6 bases and J gave up 5 bases, with 15 bases separating them. This CDR3 region has 14 residues. The CDR3 region is CASSLIGTRDTQYF. The CDR3 DNA reads as TGTGCCAGCAGCCTCATCGGGACTCGAGATACGCAGTATTTT.

This clonotype has a count of ten or more. V usage is TRBV5-6 and J usage is TRBJ1-1; D is uncertain. Germline V gene lookup returns CDR1 SGHDT and CDR2 YYEEEE. V lost 0 bases to trimming and J lost 1 base, with 7 bases between them. The CDR3 runs to 14 residues. This CDR3 is CASSLVQRNTEAFF. DNA for the CDR3: TGTGCCAGCAGCTTGGTACAGAGGAACACTGAAGCTTTCTTT.